These T cell receptor beta chains were read from a single sample in a study of control samples from healthy donors and cancer patients. This table comes from immunoSEQ multiplex PCR, and its TCRdb copy is limited to in-frame clones, with some not included. The data show roughly 86,000 clones, roughly 91% seen once. What was sequenced was blood. The receptors come from a man between 25 and 39 years old in good health. The CDR3 runs from the conserved cysteine through the conserved F or W. D genes are given only for firm matches. The listing skips clone size in some rows; elsewhere it reads once, few, many or a size class.

>TRBV7-2|TRBJ1-2|.|.
CASTPPGSYGYTF
TGTGCCAGCACCCCTCCAGGTAGCTATGGCTACACCTTC
>TRBV2|TRBJ1-1|TRBD1|.
CASSETGVRNGWLEAFF
TGTGCCAGCAGTGAAACAGGGGTACGAAACGGTTGGCTTGAAGCTTTCTTT
>TRBV5-1|TRBJ2-3|.|.
CASSVGVGTDTQYF
TGCGCCAGCTCAGTAGGGGTGGGCACAGATACGCAGTATTTT
>TRBV5-6|TRBJ1-1|TRBD1|.
CASSLTGGVTEAFF
TGTGCCAGCAGCTTGACAGGGGGGGTAACTGAAGCTTTCTTT
>TRBV18|TRBJ2-7|TRBD1|.
CASSLPGQNKIVQYF
TGTGCCAGCTCATTACCGGGACAGAATAAGATAGTGCAGTACTTC
>TRBV7-2|TRBJ2-7|TRBD1|.
CASSFGQGSYEQYF
TGTGCCAGCAGCTTCGGACAGGGCTCCTACGAGCAGTACTTC
>TRBV19|TRBJ2-1|TRBD2|.
CASSIQTSGKADEQFF
TGTGCCAGTAGTATCCAGACTAGCGGGAAGGCGGATGAGCAGTTCTTC
>TRBV9|TRBJ2-3|.|once
CASSLAASRTDTQYF
TGTGCCAGCAGCTTGGCAGCTAGTCGCACAGATACGCAGTATTTT
>TRBV14|TRBJ2-1|TRBD2|once
CASSHLAGGHEQFF
TGTGCCAGCAGCCATCTAGCGGGGGGGCATGAGCAGTTCTTC
>TRBV4-2|TRBJ2-5|.|.
CASSRSSNLGTFNEETQYF
TGTGCCAGCAGTCGGTCTTCGAACCTCGGGACGTTTAACGAGGAGACCCAGTACTTC
>TRBV27|TRBJ2-5|TRBD1|.
CASRRTGGETQYF
TGTGCCAGCAGGCGGACAGGGGGTGAGACCCAGTACTTC
>TRBV28|TRBJ1-4|.|.
CASGRKGDKLFF
TGTGCCAGCGGGCGGAAGGGAGACAAACTGTTTTTT
>TRBV7-9|TRBJ1-2|TRBD1|.
CASSLQGQSNGYTF
TGTGCCAGCAGCTTACAGGGACAGTCGAATGGCTACACCTTC
>TRBV15|TRBJ2-3|TRBD1|.
CATSRSAGTGVRDTQYF
TGTGCCACCAGCAGAAGCGCCGGGACAGGGGTCCGAGATACGCAGTATTTT
>TRBV11-2|TRBJ2-1|.|.
CASSPTGGQDNEQFF
TGTGCCAGCAGCCCGACGGGGGGCCAGGACAATGAGCAGTTCTTC
>TRBV30|TRBJ1-2|TRBD1|once
CAWRGNGTGNGYTF
TGTGCCTGGAGAGGGAACGGGACAGGGAATGGCTACACCTTC
>TRBV7-2|TRBJ1-2|.|.
CASSLDLGLGGYTF
TGTGCCAGCAGCTTAGATCTCGGTTTAGGAGGCTACACCTTC
>TRBV18|TRBJ2-1|TRBD2|.
CASSIGTSGSDEQFF
TGTGCCAGCTCAATCGGGACTAGCGGGAGTGATGAGCAGTTCTTC
>TRBV19|TRBJ1-2|.|.
CVSGPDHYGYTF
TGTGTATCGGGCCCCGACCACTATGGCTACACCTTC
>TRBV5-1|TRBJ2-5|.|.
CASSLAETQYF
TGCGCCAGCAGCTTGGCGGAGACCCAGTACTTC
>TRBV27|TRBJ1-1|.|once
CASSGTWGGNTEAFF
TGTGCCAGCAGTGGGACGTGGGGCGGGAACACTGAAGCTTTCTTT
>TRBV4-1|TRBJ1-5|.|.
CASSQEFDFYSSNQPQHF
TGCGCCAGCAGCCAAGAGTTTGACTTTTATAGCAGCAATCAGCCCCAGCATTTT
>TRBV7-9|TRBJ1-3|.|.
CASPQGSTIYF
TGTGCCAGCCCCCAAGGCAGCACCATATATTTT
>TRBV4-2|TRBJ1-1|.|.
CASSQEAGALTEAFF
TGTGCCAGCAGCCAAGAGGCAGGGGCACTCACTGAAGCTTTCTTT
>TRBV12-3/TRBV12-4|TRBJ1-2|.|.
CASSLSSYGYTF
TGTGCCAGCAGTTTATCTTCCTATGGCTACACCTTC
>TRBV13|TRBJ2-7|.|.
CASSLWAGDPYEQYF
TGTGCCAGCAGCTTATGGGCAGGGGACCCCTACGAGCAGTACTTC
>TRBV5-1|TRBJ2-7|TRBD2|.
CASSLVPTGAGGSYEQYF
TGCGCCAGCAGCTTGGTACCCACGGGAGCGGGGGGGTCCTACGAGCAGTACTTC
>TRBV4-2|TRBJ1-6|.|.
CASSQDESSYNSPLHF
TGTGCCAGCAGCCAAGACGAGAGCTCCTATAATTCACCCCTCCACTTT
>TRBV5-4|TRBJ1-2|.|.
CASSLDRQNYGYTF
TGTGCCAGCAGCTTGGACCGACAGAATTATGGCTACACCTTC
>TRBV6-6|TRBJ1-4|.|.
CASSYSGSTNEKLFF
TGTGCCAGCAGTTACTCTGGATCAACTAATGAAAAACTGTTTTTT
>TRBV2|TRBJ2-5|TRBD1|.
CASRRQGLQETQYF
TGTGCCAGCAGGCGACAGGGCCTACAAGAGACCCAGTACTTC
>TRBV10-3|TRBJ2-2|TRBD2|.
CAISESGRGPRGTGELFF
TGTGCCATCAGTGAGTCCGGGAGGGGCCCCCGGGGGACCGGGGAGCTGTTTTTT
>TRBV7-9|TRBJ2-5|.|.
CASSLEVIQETQYF
TGTGCCAGCAGCTTAGAGGTAATCCAAGAGACCCAGTACTTC
>TRBV6-5|TRBJ1-3|.|.
CASSYSYGGNTIYF
TGTGCCAGCAGTTACTCGTATGGGGGAAACACCATATATTTT
>TRBV24-1|TRBJ1-6|.|.
CATSVAGRYNSPLHF
TGTGCCACCAGTGTCGCCGGGAGGTACAATTCACCCCTCCACTTT
>TRBV10-3|TRBJ1-5|.|.
CALKTPGDQPQHF
TGTGCCCTCAAGACGCCGGGAGATCAGCCCCAGCATTTT
>TRBV7-9|TRBJ1-5|.|.
CASSPSGGKVNQPQHF
TGTGCCAGCAGCCCCTCCGGGGGGAAGGTCAATCAGCCCCAGCATTTT
>TRBV2|TRBJ2-2|TRBD1|.
CASSRGQGATGELFF
TGTGCCAGCAGTCGAGGACAGGGGGCGACCGGGGAGCTGTTTTTT
>TRBV2|TRBJ2-7|.|once
CASSDGVGRGAEQYF
TGTGCCAGCAGTGATGGAGTGGGCAGGGGCGCCGAGCAGTACTTC
>TRBV24-1|TRBJ2-1|.|.
CATSDSVSINEQFF
TGTGCCACCAGTGATTCAGTCAGCATCAATGAGCAGTTCTTC
>TRBV12-3/TRBV12-4|TRBJ1-1|.|.
CASSLQENTEAFF
TGTGCCAGCAGTCTCCAAGAGAACACTGAAGCTTTCTTT
>TRBV15|TRBJ2-5|.|.
CATSRGDREETQYF
TGTGCCACCAGCAGAGGGGATAGGGAAGAGACCCAGTACTTC
>TRBV11-3|TRBJ2-1|TRBD2|.
CASSHPRRLAGGSYNEQFF
TGTGCCAGCAGCCACCCTCGGCGGCTAGCGGGAGGCTCATACAATGAGCAGTTCTTC
>TRBV19|TRBJ1-5|TRBD1|.
CASSTPPGTAGFSNQPQHF
TGTGCCAGTAGTACCCCTCCCGGGACAGCCGGTTTTAGCAATCAGCCCCAGCATTTT